Here is one TCR beta chain with its context. As yet, its antigen is unknown. The source of the sample is a study of response to subunit inactivated influenza vaccine. Findings and limits, study-wide: T cells newly recruited by each seasonal influenza vaccination are few, the authors suggested.

Trimming stripped 3 bases from V and 12 bases from J, with 15 bases between. This CDR3 is built from 12 residues. The V gene's germline CDR1 is DFQATT and CDR2 SNEGSKA (reference sequence). In TCRdb, the RT-PCR reads were re-called with MiXCR into one record per CDR3 protein. The sample holds around 480,000 distinct CDR3 sequences, approximately 17% seen once. This sequence was found in a man between 50 and 69 years old who received an inactivated influenza vaccine. The sample in question was CD4+ T cells sorted from PBMCs, obtained less than 30 months after vaccination. This chain joins TRBV20-1 and TRBJ2-1; unclear D gene. The CDR3 DNA reads TGCAGTGCTAGCGACATTGACGTTTGGCAGTTCTTC. Its protein is CSASDIDVWQFF.